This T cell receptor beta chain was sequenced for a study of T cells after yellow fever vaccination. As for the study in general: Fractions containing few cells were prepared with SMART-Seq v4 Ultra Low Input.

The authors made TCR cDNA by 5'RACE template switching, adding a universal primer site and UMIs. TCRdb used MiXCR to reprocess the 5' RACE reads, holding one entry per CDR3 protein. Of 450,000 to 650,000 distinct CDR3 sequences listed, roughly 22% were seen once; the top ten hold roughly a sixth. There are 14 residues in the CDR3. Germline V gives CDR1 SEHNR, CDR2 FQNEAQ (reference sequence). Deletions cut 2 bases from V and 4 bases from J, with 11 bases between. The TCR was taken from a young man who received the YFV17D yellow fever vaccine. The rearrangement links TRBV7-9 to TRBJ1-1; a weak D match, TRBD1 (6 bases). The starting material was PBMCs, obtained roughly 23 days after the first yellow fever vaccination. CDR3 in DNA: TGTGCCAGCAGCTTATACGGGGGCGCCACTGAAGCTTTCTTT. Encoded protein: CASSLYGGATEAFF.